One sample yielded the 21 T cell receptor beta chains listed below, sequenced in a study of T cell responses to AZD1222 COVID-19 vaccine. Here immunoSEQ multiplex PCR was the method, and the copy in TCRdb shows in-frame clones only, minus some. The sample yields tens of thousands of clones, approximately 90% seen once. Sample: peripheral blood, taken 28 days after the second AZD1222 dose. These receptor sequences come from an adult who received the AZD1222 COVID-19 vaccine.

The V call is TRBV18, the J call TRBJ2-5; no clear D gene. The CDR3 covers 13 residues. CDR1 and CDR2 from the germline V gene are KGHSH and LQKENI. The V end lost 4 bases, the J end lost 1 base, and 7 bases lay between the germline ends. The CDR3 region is CASSLYPQETQYF. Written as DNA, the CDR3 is TGTGCCAGCTCACTCTACCCCCAAGAGACCCAGTACTTC. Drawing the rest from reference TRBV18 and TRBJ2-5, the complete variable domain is NAGVMQNPRHLVRRRGQEARLRCSPMKGHSHVYWYRQLPEEGLKFMVYLQKENIIDESGMPKERFSAEFPKEGPSILRIQQVVRGDSAAYFCASSLYPQETQYFGPGTRLLVL.

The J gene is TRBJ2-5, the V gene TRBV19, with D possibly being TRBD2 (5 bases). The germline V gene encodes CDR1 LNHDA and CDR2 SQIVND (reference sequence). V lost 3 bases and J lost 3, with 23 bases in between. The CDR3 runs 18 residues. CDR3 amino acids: CASSMGLVSRESKETQYF. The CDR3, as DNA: TGTGCCAGTAGTATGGGTCTGGTCTCGAGGGAGTCTAAAGAGACCCAGTACTTC.

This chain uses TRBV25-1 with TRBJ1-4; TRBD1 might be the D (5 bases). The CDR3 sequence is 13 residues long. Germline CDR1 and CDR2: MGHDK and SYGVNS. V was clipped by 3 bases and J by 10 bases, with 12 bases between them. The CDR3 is CASSDREAGKLFF. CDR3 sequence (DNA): TGTGCCAGCAGTGACAGGGAGGCGGGAAAACTGTTTTTT.

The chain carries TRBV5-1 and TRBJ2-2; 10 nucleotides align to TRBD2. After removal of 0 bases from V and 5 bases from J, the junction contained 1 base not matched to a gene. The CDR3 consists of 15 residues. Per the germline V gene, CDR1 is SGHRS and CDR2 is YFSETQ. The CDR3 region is CASSLELAGTGELFF. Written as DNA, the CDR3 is TGCGCCAGCAGCTTGGAACTAGCGGGAACCGGGGAGCTGTTTTTT. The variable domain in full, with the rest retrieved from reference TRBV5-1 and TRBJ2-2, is KAGVTQTPRYLIKTRGQQVTLSCSPISGHRSVSWYQQTPGQGLQFLFEYFSETQRNKGNFPGRFSGRQFSNSRSEMNVSTLELGDSALYLCASSLELAGTGELFFGEGSRLTVL.

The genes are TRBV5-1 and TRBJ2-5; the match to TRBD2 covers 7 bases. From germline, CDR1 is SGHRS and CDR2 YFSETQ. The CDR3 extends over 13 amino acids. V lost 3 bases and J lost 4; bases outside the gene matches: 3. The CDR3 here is CASSSTSVETQYF. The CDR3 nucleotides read TGCGCCAGCAGCTCCACTAGCGTAGAGACCCAGTACTTC.

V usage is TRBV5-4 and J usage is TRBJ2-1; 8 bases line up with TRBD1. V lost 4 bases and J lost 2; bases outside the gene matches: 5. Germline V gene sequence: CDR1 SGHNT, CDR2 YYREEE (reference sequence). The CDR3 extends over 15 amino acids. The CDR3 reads CASSRDRGTYNEQFF. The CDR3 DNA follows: TGTGCCAGCAGCCGTGACAGGGGTACCTACAATGAGCAGTTCTTC.

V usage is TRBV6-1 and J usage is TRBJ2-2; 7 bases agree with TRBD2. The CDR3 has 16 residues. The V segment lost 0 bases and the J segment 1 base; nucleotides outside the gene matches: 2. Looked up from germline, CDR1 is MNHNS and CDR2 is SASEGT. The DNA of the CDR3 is TGTGCCAGCAGTGAAGCGGGAGGGGAGAACACCGGGGAGCTGTTTTTT. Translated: CASSEAGGENTGELFF.

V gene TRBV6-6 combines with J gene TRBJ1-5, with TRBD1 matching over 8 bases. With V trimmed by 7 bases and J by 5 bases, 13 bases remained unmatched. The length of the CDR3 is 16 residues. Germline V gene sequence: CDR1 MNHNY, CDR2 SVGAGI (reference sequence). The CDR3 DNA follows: TGTGCCAGCATCAATCCCCCCGGACAGGGCGATCAGCCCCAGCATTTT. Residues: CASINPPGQGDQPQHF.

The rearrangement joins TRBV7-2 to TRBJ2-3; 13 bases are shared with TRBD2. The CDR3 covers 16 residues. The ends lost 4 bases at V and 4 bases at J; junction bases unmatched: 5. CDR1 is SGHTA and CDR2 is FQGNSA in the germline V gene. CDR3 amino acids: CASSSGLAGVADTQYF. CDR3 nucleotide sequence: TGTGCCAGCAGCTCAGGACTAGCGGGAGTGGCAGATACGCAGTATTTT.

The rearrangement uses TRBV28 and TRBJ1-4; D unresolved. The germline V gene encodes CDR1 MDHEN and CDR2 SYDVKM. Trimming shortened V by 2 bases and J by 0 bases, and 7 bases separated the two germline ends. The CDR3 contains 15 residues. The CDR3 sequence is CASSLDTPTNEKLFF. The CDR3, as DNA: TGTGCCAGCAGTTTAGACACTCCAACTAATGAAAAACTGTTTTTT.

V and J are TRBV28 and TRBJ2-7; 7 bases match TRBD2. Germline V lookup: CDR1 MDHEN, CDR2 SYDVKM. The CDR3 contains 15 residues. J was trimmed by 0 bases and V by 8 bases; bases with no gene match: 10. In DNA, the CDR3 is TGTGCCAGCTTGGGAGGGGCCCCGAGCTCCTACGAGCAGTACTTC. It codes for CASLGGAPSSYEQYF.

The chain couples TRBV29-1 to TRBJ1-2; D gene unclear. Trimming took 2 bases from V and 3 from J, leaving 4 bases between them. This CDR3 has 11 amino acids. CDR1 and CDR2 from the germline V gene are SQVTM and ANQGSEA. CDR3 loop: CSVESHYGYTF. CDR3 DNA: TGCAGCGTTGAATCACACTATGGCTACACCTTC.

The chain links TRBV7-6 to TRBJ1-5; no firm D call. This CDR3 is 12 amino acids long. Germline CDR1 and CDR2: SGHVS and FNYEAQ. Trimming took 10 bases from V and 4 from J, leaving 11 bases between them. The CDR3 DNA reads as TGTGCCACCGGTGTGGGGAATCAGCCCCAGCATTTT. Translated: CATGVGNQPQHF.

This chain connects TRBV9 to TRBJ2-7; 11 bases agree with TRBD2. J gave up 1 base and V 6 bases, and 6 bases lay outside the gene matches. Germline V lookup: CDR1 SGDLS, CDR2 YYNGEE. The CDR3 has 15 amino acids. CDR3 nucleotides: TGTGCCAGCAATTCCGGGACTAGCGGTTCCTACGAGCAGTACTTC. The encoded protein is CASNSGTSGSYEQYF.

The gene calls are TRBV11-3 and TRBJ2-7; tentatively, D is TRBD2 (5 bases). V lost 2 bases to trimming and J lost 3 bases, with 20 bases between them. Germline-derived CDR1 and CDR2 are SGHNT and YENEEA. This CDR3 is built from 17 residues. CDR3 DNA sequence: TGTGCCAGCAGCTTACCAGAGGGCGCGGGCAACCGCTACGAGCAGTACTTC. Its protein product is CASSLPEGAGNRYEQYF.

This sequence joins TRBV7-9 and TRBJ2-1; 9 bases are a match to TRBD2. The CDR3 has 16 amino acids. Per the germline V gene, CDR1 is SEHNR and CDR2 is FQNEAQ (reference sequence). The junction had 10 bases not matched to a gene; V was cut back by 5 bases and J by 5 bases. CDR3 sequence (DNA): TGTGCCAGCAGCACACGACTAGCGGAGGATAACAATGAGCAGTTCTTC. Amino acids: CASSTRLAEDNNEQFF.

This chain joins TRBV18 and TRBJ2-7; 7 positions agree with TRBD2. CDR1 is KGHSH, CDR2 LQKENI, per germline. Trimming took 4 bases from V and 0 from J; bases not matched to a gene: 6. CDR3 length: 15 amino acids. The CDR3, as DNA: TGTGCCAGCTCACGGGACTATACAAGCTCCTACGAGCAGTACTTC. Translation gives CASSRDYTSSYEQYF.

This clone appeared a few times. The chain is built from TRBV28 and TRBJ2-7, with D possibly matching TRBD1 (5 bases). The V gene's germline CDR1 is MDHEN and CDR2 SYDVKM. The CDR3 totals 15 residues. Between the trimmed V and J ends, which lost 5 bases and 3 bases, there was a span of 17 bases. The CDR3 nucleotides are TGTGCCAGCAGTCCCGCCCCCGCGACAGTCTACGAGCAGTACTTC. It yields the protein CASSPAPATVYEQYF.

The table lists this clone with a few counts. CDR3 DNA: TGCGCCAGCAGCTTGAGGCTTCCGAACACCGGGGAGCTGTTTTTT. Its protein is CASSLRLPNTGELFF. J is TRBJ2-2 and V is TRBV5-1, with D uncertain. CDR3 size: 15 residues. Trimming stripped 1 base from V and 0 bases from J, with 7 bases between. The germline V gene encodes CDR1 SGHRS and CDR2 YFSETQ.

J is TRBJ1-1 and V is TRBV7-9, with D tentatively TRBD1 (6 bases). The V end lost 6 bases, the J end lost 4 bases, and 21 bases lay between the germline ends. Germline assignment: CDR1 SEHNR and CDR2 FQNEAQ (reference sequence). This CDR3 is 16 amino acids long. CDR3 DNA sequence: TGTGCCAGCAGACCCATGGGGGGGCTTTGGGGCACTGAAGCTTTCTTT. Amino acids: CASRPMGGLWGTEAFF.

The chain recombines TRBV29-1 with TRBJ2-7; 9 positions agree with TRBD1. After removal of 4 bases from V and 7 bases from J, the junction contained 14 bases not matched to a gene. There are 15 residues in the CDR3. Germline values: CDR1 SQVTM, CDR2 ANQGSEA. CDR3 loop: CSVAFGQGSRKEQYF. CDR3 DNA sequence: TGCAGCGTTGCTTTTGGACAGGGGTCACGGAAGGAGCAGTACTTC.